This record concerns one TCR beta chain sequence. The CDR3 covers 13 residues. V gave up 10 bases and J gave up 4 bases, with 16 bases separating them. The data are from a study of blood T cell repertoires in COVID-19. Study information: The analysed material was cDNA or gDNA that came from T cells, B-cell-depleted T cells, or PBMCs.

Clones were read by immunoSEQ multiplex PCR, and TCRdb kept only the in-frame ones, dropping some. The repertoire holds tens of thousands of clones, with around 86% as singletons. Sequencing input: peripheral blood. The chain couples TRBV12-3 or TRBV12-4 to TRBJ1-2, with D possibly TRBD1 on 5 matching bases. This clonotype was obtained from a man aged 45-60 years with active or convalescent COVID-19. The CDR3 region is CANTGPHPYGYTF. The CDR3 nucleotides read TGTGCCAACACAGGCCCCCATCCCTATGGCTACACCTTC.